The next 14 T cell receptor beta chains were all read from a single sample in a study of T cells in women clearing cervical HPV infection (dated 2018 in TCRdb). Libraries were prepared through the immunoSEQ multiplex PCR assay. TCRdb mirrors the immuneACCESS table, restricted to in-frame sequences. Some clones are absent from its copies; in checked studies, under half trace to an unresolved V gene, and the reason for the others is unknown. For this sample, the table gives about 45,000 clones. The ten largest make up 1% to 1.5% of the sample. The specimen was blood buffy coat. The source of these receptors is a woman aged 18-69 years with a cervical HPV16 infection that either progressed to CIN3+ or cleared (not recorded which).

A word on this clone: The missing CDR3 end, 3 residues past where the read stops, is filled in from the germline J gene. The chain couples TRBV7-9 to TRBJ1-2; TRBD1 matches at 7 bases. Germline assignment: CDR1 SEHNR and CDR2 FQNEAQ (reference sequence). The CDR3 contains 11 residues. V lost 8 bases and J lost 6; bases outside the gene matches: 3. This CDR3 is CASGTVDGYTF. CDR3 bases read: TGTGCCAGCGGGACAGTAGATGGC.

Points on this clone: The read ends 3 residues before the CDR3 terminus; that terminus is restored from the germline J gene. The chain uses TRBV29-1 and TRBJ2-5; tentatively, D is TRBD1 (6 bases). Germline V lookup: CDR1 SQVTM, CDR2 ANQGSEA. V was cut by 5 bases and J by 4 bases, with 11 bases left in between. The CDR3 length is 12 residues. The CDR3 bases that were read are TGCAGCGTTTCAACAGGGTCAGAGACC. Protein product: CSVSTGSET. The whole CDR3 is CSVSTGSETQYF.

Turning to this clone: The read ends 3 residues early relative to the CDR3; the germline J gene fills the gap. The chain has TRBV20-1 and TRBJ2-1; TRBD1 agrees at 10 bases. V was clipped by 2 bases and J by 5 bases; unmatched bases: 9. The CDR3 extends over 16 amino acids. Germline CDR1 reads DFQATT; CDR2 reads SNEGSKA (reference sequence). Partial CDR3 DNA: TGCAGTGCTAGACCGGGGGGGACAGGGGTTGACAATGAG. This encodes CSARPGGTGVDNE. In full, the CDR3 reads CSARPGGTGVDNEQFF.

As concerns this clone: The sequence runs out 3 residues before the end of the CDR3; the remainder is reconstructed from the germline J gene. The chain links TRBV5-1 to TRBJ2-2; tentatively, D is TRBD2 (5 bases). V lost 1 base and J 3 bases, leaving 7 bases between the germline ends. This CDR3 is 14 amino acids long. CDR1 and CDR2 (germline): SGHRS, YFSETQ. The CDR3 bases that were read are TGCGCCAGCAGCTTGTCCGGGGACACCGGGGAG. Translating gives CASSLSGDTGE. The CDR3 in full is CASSLSGDTGELFF.

Comment on this clone: Read coverage stops 3 residues before the CDR3 terminus; the germline J gene supplies the remainder. J is TRBJ1-4 and V is TRBV29-1; TRBD1 might be the D (5 bases). The CDR3 covers 13 residues. Germline CDR1 and CDR2: SQVTM and ANQGSEA. V was clipped by 3 bases and J by 8 bases, with 13 bases between them. CDR3 bases read: TGCAGCGTTGAGGCGGGGGGGAGCGAAAAA. Translated, it gives CSVEAGGSEK. The CDR3 in full is CSVEAGGSEKLFF.

Note on this clone: Read sequence stops 3 residues before the CDR3 end, and the germline J gene provides the missing end. This sequence joins TRBV20-1 and TRBJ2-2; 7 bases are shared with TRBD1. CDR3 length: 14 residues. CDR1 is DFQATT, CDR2 SNEGSKA, per germline (reference sequence). The CDR3 spells CSAIAGTVGEKLFF. CDR3 bases read: TGCAGTGCTATCGCCGGGACAGTTGGGGAAAAG.

A remark on this clone: The read ends 3 residues shy of where the CDR3 ends; the end is completed using the germline J gene. The chain uses TRBV5-1 and TRBJ1-4; 7 bases are a match to TRBD1. The germline V gene has CDR1 SGHRS and CDR2 YFSETQ. This CDR3 has 14 residues. V was pared by 5 bases and J by 0 bases, with 1 base of the junction left unmatched. The covered CDR3 bases are TGCGCCAGCAGACAGGGGCCAACTAATGAAAAA. Its translation is CASRQGPTNEK. The full CDR3 is CASRQGPTNEKLFF.

Of note for this clone: Read sequence stops 3 residues before the CDR3 end, and the germline J gene provides the missing end. The chain recombines TRBV27 with TRBJ2-3; 9 bases are shared with TRBD2. This CDR3 has 13 residues. The germline V gene encodes CDR1 MNHEY and CDR2 SMNVEV (reference sequence). The CDR3 DNA, read in part, is TGTGCCAGCAGTTTAACTCTAGCGGGATCG. As protein: CASSLTLAGS. The whole CDR3 sequence is CASSLTLAGSQYF.

CDR3 amino acids: CAWIPQEEFYEQYF. The CDR3 bases that were read are TGTGCCTGGATTCCCCAGGAAGAGTTCTACGAG. The chain joins TRBV30 to TRBJ2-7; no reliable D call. The CDR3 end lies 3 residues beyond the end of the read and is filled in from the germline J gene. Per the germline V gene, CDR1 is GTSNPN and CDR2 is SVGIG (reference sequence). V lost 4 bases and J lost 3, with 16 bases in between. The CDR3 loop spans 14 amino acids.

Remarks on this clone: The missing CDR3 end, 3 residues past where the read stops, is filled in from the germline J gene. This chain connects TRBV20-1 to TRBJ2-5; no clear D gene. The CDR3 length is 12 residues. V was shortened by 5 bases and J by 5 bases, with 12 bases between the two germline ends. In germline, CDR1 is DFQATT, CDR2 SNEGSKA (reference sequence). The CDR3 loop is CSADARIETQYF. The DNA read from the CDR3 is TGCAGTGCTGACGCTAGGATTGAGACC.

A word on this clone: The read terminates 3 residues before the CDR3 end, so the remaining end is supplied by the germline J gene. The V and J genes are TRBV30 and TRBJ1-4; tentative D call: TRBD1 (5 bases). Germline V gene sequence: CDR1 GTSNPN, CDR2 SVGIG (reference sequence). The CDR3 runs 17 residues. Incomplete CDR3 DNA: TGTGCCTGGAGTGGGCCATACCCCCCTACTGGGGCCAACGTA. It encodes CAWSGPYPPTGANV. The whole CDR3 region reads CAWSGPYPPTGANVLFF.

Comments on this clone: Read data end 3 residues before the CDR3 end; the end is taken from the germline J gene. The chain joins TRBV20-1 to TRBJ1-5; no definite D call. Germline V gives CDR1 DFQATT, CDR2 SNEGSKA (reference sequence). The CDR3 is 14 residues long. Trimming left V 1 base short and J 6 bases short, with 13 bases between. CDR3 in amino acids: CSARGGGQGQPQHF. Partial CDR3 DNA: TGCAGTGCTAGAGGTGGAGGGCAAGGTCAGCCC.

On this clone itself: The read halts 3 residues ahead of the CDR3 end, with the missing end drawn from the germline J gene. The V and J genes are TRBV29-1 and TRBJ2-1, with TRBD2 identical over 8 bases. Germline loops: CDR1 SQVTM, CDR2 ANQGSEA. This CDR3 has 15 amino acids. After removal of 3 bases from V and 8 bases from J, the junction contained 12 bases not matched to a gene. The CDR3 here is CSVEASGRRMDEQFF. CDR3 bases read: TGCAGCGTTGAGGCTAGCGGGCGGCGGATGGATGAG.

As to this clone: The CDR3 end falls 3 residues outside the read, so it is completed with the germline J gene. The chain links TRBV20-1 to TRBJ2-7, with 10 bases aligning to TRBD2. Germline lookup yields CDR1 DFQATT and CDR2 SNEGSKA (reference sequence). The CDR3 has 13 residues. The V segment lost 4 bases and the J segment 2 bases; nucleotides outside the gene matches: 2. This CDR3 is CSATGTSAYEQYF. Partial CDR3 DNA: TGCAGTGCTACGGGGACTAGCGCCTACGAG.